Below are 20 T cell receptor beta chains sequenced from a single sample in a study of beta chain features in type 1 diabetes. These TCRs are of unknown antigen specificity. Study results and limitations: Type 1 diabetes patients had TCRB CDR3s that were shorter (moderately but significantly so) in all four CD4+ subsets.

The isolated RNA, all of it, was reverse transcribed, so expressed TCRB transcripts were what got sequenced. Sequenced by immunoSEQ multiplex PCR; TCRdb stores in-frame clones only, minus some. The table shows more than 200,000 clones, with roughly 17% occurring only once. The specimen sequenced was naive CD4+ T cells from blood. The receptors were sampled from a man aged 25 to 40 with type 1 diabetes.

The V call is TRBV6-5, the J call TRBJ2-3; weak D call: TRBD2 (6 bases). V was cut by 6 bases and J by 4 bases, with 14 bases left in between. There are 14 residues in the CDR3. The germline V gene encodes CDR1 MNHEY and CDR2 SVGAGI. The CDR3 loop is CASRRTSYADTQYF. The CDR3, as DNA: TGTGCCAGCAGGCGCACTAGCTACGCAGATACGCAGTATTTT.

The gene calls are TRBV6-5 and TRBJ2-1; 13 bases match TRBD2. Trimming took 2 bases from V and 6 from J; bases not matched to a gene: 4. Germline values: CDR1 MNHEY, CDR2 SVGAGI. CDR3 length equals 16 residues. CDR3 sequence reads: CASSYRLAGGSNEQFF. The CDR3 region has the DNA TGTGCCAGCAGTTACCGACTAGCGGGAGGATCCAATGAGCAGTTCTTC.

The chain is built from TRBV28 and TRBJ2-2; D is perhaps TRBD1 (6 bases). The CDR3 contains 15 residues. The ends were cut back, 6 bases at V and 2 bases at J, with 13 bases in the middle. In germline, CDR1 is MDHEN, CDR2 SYDVKM. The CDR3 nucleotides are TGTGCCAGCAGCCCAGGGACAATCAACACCGGGGAGCTGTTTTTT. Residues: CASSPGTINTGELFF.

The gene calls are TRBV28 and TRBJ2-7; D possibly corresponds to TRBD1 (5 bases). Germline V lookup: CDR1 MDHEN, CDR2 SYDVKM. CDR3 length equals 14 residues. V lost 8 bases and J 3 bases, leaving 17 bases between the germline ends. The CDR3 DNA is TGTGCCAGCCAGAGTGACAGACCGCTCTACGAGCAGTACTTC. It is translated as CASQSDRPLYEQYF.

This chain connects TRBV5-1 to TRBJ2-7, with D possibly being TRBD1 (6 bases). Trimming stripped 1 base from V and 5 bases from J, with 19 bases between. The CDR3 contains 16 residues. Germline CDR1 SGHRS, CDR2 YFSETQ. The DNA for the CDR3 is TGCGCCAGCAGCTTGAACCCCCCCGGACAGTCCAACGAGCAGTACTTC. Residues: CASSLNPPGQSNEQYF.

There are a few counts of this clone. CDR3 sequence (DNA): TGTGCCAGCAGCCTTCAAAGGGTATACGAGCAGTACTTC. Translation gives CASSLQRVYEQYF. The chain couples TRBV7-2 to TRBJ2-7; D remains unclear. Germline CDR1 SGHTA, CDR2 FQGNSA. This CDR3 has 13 residues. Trimming took 5 bases from V and 4 from J, leaving 12 bases between them.

V gene TRBV29-1 combines with J gene TRBJ1-1; D is uncertain. This CDR3 contains 14 residues. V was trimmed by 0 bases and J by 0 bases, leaving 8 bases between them. The V gene's germline CDR1 is SQVTM and CDR2 ANQGSEA. CDR3 coding DNA: TGCAGCGTTGAAGAGTCGGGGTTGAACACTGAAGCTTTCTTT. Translation gives CSVEESGLNTEAFF.

In this sample, this clone turned up once. The V and J genes are TRBV7-2 and TRBJ1-2, with unresolved D. This CDR3 comprises 13 residues. Trimming removed 4 bases at V and 4 bases at J, with 10 bases between. In germline, CDR1 is SGHTA, CDR2 FQGNSA. CDR3 nucleotides: TGTGCCAGCAGCTCCGGGCGGAGCTATGGCTACACCTTC. Its protein is CASSSGRSYGYTF.

This clone appeared a few times. The rearrangement joins TRBV29-1 to TRBJ2-3, with TRBD2 identical over 13 bases. Germline lookup yields CDR1 SQVTM and CDR2 ANQGSEA. With V trimmed by 6 bases and J by 3 bases, 9 bases remained unmatched. CDR3 length: 16 amino acids. The CDR3 DNA sequence: TGCAGCGTCTCGGGACTAGCGGGAATTGGGACAGATACGCAGTATTTT. Amino acid sequence: CSVSGLAGIGTDTQYF.

About this clone: The sample has other DNA sequences that encode this CDR3 too. The gene calls are TRBV28 and TRBJ2-7; no clear D. V was cut by 6 bases and J by 2 bases, with 8 bases left in between. The length of the CDR3 is 12 residues. Germline V gives CDR1 MDHEN, CDR2 SYDVKM. The DNA of the CDR3 is TGTGCCAGCAGGGACCGAGCCTACGAGCAGTACTTC. It yields the protein CASRDRAYEQYF.

The rearrangement joins TRBV25-1 to TRBJ2-7; D is undetermined. V was shortened by 6 bases and J by 2 bases, with 5 bases between the two germline ends. Germline V gives CDR1 MGHDK, CDR2 SYGVNS. CDR3 length: 11 residues. Written as DNA, the CDR3 is TGTGCCAGCAGGGGTCCCTACGAGCAGTACTTC. Translated: CASRGPYEQYF.

This clone has only a few counts. The chain recombines TRBV28 with TRBJ2-4; D is unresolved. This CDR3 has 13 residues. Germline CDR1 is MDHEN and CDR2 is SYDVKM. V dropped 2 bases and J dropped 6 bases, with 8 bases sitting between them. DNA for the CDR3: TGTGCCAGCAGTTTAGTAGGTAGAAACATTCAGTACTTC. The encoded protein is CASSLVGRNIQYF.

The chain couples TRBV28 to TRBJ2-5; 7 nucleotides line up with TRBD1. CDR1 and CDR2 (germline): MDHEN, SYDVKM. V was pared by 8 bases and J by 2 bases, with 5 bases of the junction left unmatched. CDR3 length: 13 residues. CDR3 coding DNA: TGTGCCAGCGTTTCGGGACAGCAAGAGACCCAGTACTTC. Its translation: CASVSGQQETQYF.

This clone has a handful of counts. The CDR3 protein is CAMRSGSGELFF. CDR3 coding DNA: TGTGCCATGCGTTCCGGGAGCGGGGAGCTGTTTTTT. The chain recombines TRBV11-1 with TRBJ2-2; possible D gene TRBD2, 6 bases. V was pared by 10 bases and J by 7 bases, with 13 bases between. The germline CDR1 and CDR2 sequences are SGHAT and FQDESV (reference sequence). This CDR3 comprises 12 residues.

The chain carries TRBV4-1 and TRBJ2-5, with 7 bases identical to TRBD1. This CDR3 contains 14 residues. The ends lost 4 bases at V and 7 bases at J; junction bases unmatched: 9. Germline V CDR1 and CDR2: MGHRA, YSYEKL. As DNA, the CDR3 is TGCGCCAGCAGCCTTAACAGGGGCACGGGGACCCAGTACTTC. It specifies CASSLNRGTGTQYF.

This clone was found a few times. This chain joins TRBV29-1 and TRBJ2-1; TRBD1 agrees at 7 bases. The length of the CDR3 is 14 residues. From germline, CDR1 is SQVTM and CDR2 ANQGSEA. V lost 5 bases, J lost 3 bases, and 7 bases stayed unmatched. The CDR3 sequence: CSVSGQAFYNEQFF. The DNA of the CDR3 is TGCAGCGTTTCCGGACAGGCGTTCTACAATGAGCAGTTCTTC.

This clone turned up a few times. The chain combines TRBV27 with TRBJ2-7; D tentatively reads TRBD1 or TRBD2 (6 bases each). The CDR3 sequence is 15 residues long. Deletions cut 4 bases from V and 3 bases from J, with 16 bases between. Germline lookup yields CDR1 MNHEY and CDR2 SMNVEV (reference sequence). CDR3 amino acids: CASSSWGAQYYEQYF. CDR3 coding DNA: TGTGCCAGCAGTTCCTGGGGGGCTCAATACTACGAGCAGTACTTC.

V usage is TRBV4-2 and J usage is TRBJ2-2; D call uncertain. There are 14 residues in the CDR3. Deletions cut 4 bases from V and 6 bases from J, with 12 bases between. Germline assignment: CDR1 LGHNA and CDR2 YNFKEQ. CDR3 coding DNA: TGTGCCAGCAGCCTCCCAACAATACCCGGGGAGCTGTTTTTT. Residues: CASSLPTIPGELFF.

This sequence joins TRBV9 and TRBJ2-2, with 7 bases identical to TRBD1. Trimming removed 2 bases from V and 6 bases from J; junction bases left unmatched: 4. Germline-derived CDR1 and CDR2 are SGDLS and YYNGEE. This CDR3 has 14 amino acids. The CDR3 loop reads CASSVRQGPGELFF. As DNA, the CDR3 is TGTGCCAGCAGCGTCCGACAGGGTCCCGGGGAGCTGTTTTTT. Full variable domain (outside the CDR3, taken from reference TRBV9 and TRBJ2-2): DSGVTQTPKHLITATGQRVTLRCSPRSGDLSVYWYQQSLDQGLQFLIQYYNGEERAKGNILERFSAQQFPDLHSELNLSSLELGDSALYFCASSVRQGPGELFFGEGSRLTVL.

The chain joins TRBV28 to TRBJ2-7; D possibly corresponds to TRBD1 (5 bases). CDR1 and CDR2 from the germline V gene are MDHEN and SYDVKM. V lost 5 bases and J lost 3, with 17 bases in between. This CDR3 comprises 15 residues. The chain's CDR3 is CASSASRTNLYEQYF. Here the CDR3 DNA reads TGTGCCAGCAGTGCATCAAGGACAAACCTCTACGAGCAGTACTTC.